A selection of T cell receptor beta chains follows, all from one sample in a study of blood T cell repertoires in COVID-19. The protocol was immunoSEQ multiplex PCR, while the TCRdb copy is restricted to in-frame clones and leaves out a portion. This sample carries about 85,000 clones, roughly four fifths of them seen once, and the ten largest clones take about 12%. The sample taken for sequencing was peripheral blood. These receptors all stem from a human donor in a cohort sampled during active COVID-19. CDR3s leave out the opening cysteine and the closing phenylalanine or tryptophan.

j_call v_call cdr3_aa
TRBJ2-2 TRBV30 AWDRGRVDTGELF
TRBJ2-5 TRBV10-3 AISESVASGGQETQY
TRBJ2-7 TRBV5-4 ASSENRVHEQY
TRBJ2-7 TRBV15 ATSRDRGLTYEQY
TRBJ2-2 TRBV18 ASSPTQGWGTGELF
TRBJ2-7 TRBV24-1 ATSDRQAYEQY
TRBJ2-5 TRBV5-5 ASSALTSHIGTQY
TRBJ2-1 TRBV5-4 ASSFWRSEQF
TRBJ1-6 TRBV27 ASSSPGGRGNSPLH
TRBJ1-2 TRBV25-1 ASSETGMYGYT
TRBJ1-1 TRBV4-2 ASSQVVQGELGTEAF
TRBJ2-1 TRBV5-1 ASKPSGGAWEQF
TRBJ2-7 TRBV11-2 ASSSTPPGGYEQY
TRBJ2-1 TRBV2 ASSRDLAGASYGL
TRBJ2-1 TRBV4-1 ASSQEGWGGVYNEQF